These 10 T cell receptor beta chains originate from one sample sequenced in a study of T cell responses to AZD1222 COVID-19 vaccine. Measured with immunoSEQ multiplex PCR; TCRdb has only the in-frame clones, and not every one. The profile shows some 140,000 clones, over 65% of them singletons. This specimen consisted of peripheral blood, obtained on day 0 of AZD1222 vaccination. Source of these receptors: an adult in good health.

The chain carries TRBV5-1 and TRBJ1-3, with D hard to call. Trimming shortened V by 2 bases and J by 0 bases, and 12 bases separated the two germline ends. CDR3 size: 16 residues. Germline CDR1 reads SGHRS; CDR2 reads YFSETQ. This CDR3 reads CASSLTYRDSGNTIYF. The DNA for the CDR3 is TGCGCCAGCAGCTTAACTTACCGGGACTCTGGAAACACCATATATTTT.

The sample holds a few counts of this clone. The chain has TRBV19 and TRBJ1-1; D is unclear. Germline-derived CDR1 and CDR2 are LNHDA and SQIVND (reference sequence). The V and J ends lost 3 bases and 5 bases respectively, with 19 bases between them. The CDR3 is 16 residues long. The CDR3 protein is CASSMRRAFLGTEAFF. CDR3 nucleotides: TGTGCCAGTAGTATGCGGAGAGCGTTCCTGGGGACTGAAGCTTTCTTT.

This chain connects TRBV21-1 to TRBJ2-7; the table names TRBD1, a call not compared with the DNA. TRBV21-1 has pseudogene status. The CDR3 loop spans 15 amino acids. The DNA of the CDR3 is TGTGCCAGCAGCAAAGTTCAGGACACTTCCTACGAGCAGTACTTC. Translation gives CASSKVQDTSYEQYF.

The CDR3 loop reads CSVGTGPNYGYTF. CDR3 sequence (DNA): TGCAGCGTTGGGACAGGGCCCAACTATGGCTACACCTTC. The gene calls are TRBV29-1 and TRBJ1-2; 8 nucleotides match TRBD1. CDR1 is SQVTM, CDR2 ANQGSEA, per germline. This CDR3 comprises 13 residues. After removal of 4 bases from V and 2 bases from J, the junction contained 3 bases not matched to a gene.

This chain connects TRBV30 to TRBJ2-5; D is uncertain. Germline V gives CDR1 GTSNPN, CDR2 SVGIG (reference sequence). This CDR3 has 14 amino acids. V lost 3 bases and J lost 2, with 13 bases in between. CDR3 region: CAWRYRLRQETQYF. CDR3 in DNA: TGTGCCTGGAGGTACCGCTTGCGGCAAGAGACCCAGTACTTC.

The chain's CDR3 is CASSPHTGELFF. As DNA, the CDR3 is TGCGCCAGCAGCCCTCACACCGGGGAGCTGTTTTTT. V gene TRBV5-1 combines with J gene TRBJ2-2; D remains ambiguous. Trimming removed 4 bases at V and 3 bases at J, with 4 bases between. CDR3 length equals 12 residues. Germline CDR1 SGHRS, CDR2 YFSETQ.

The chain uses TRBV5-5 and TRBJ1-3, with a tentative D call TRBD1 (6 bases). CDR3 length: 15 residues. The germline V and J ends were trimmed by 4 bases and 0 bases, with 11 bases remaining between them. Germline-derived CDR1 and CDR2 are SGHKS and YYEKEE (reference sequence). DNA of the CDR3: TGTGCCAGCAGCAGGGGGGAATCCTCTGGAAACACCATATATTTT. This translates into CASSRGESSGNTIYF.

This chain connects TRBV5-1 to TRBJ2-2; a weak D match, TRBD1 (5 bases). This CDR3 region has 16 residues. The germline V gene encodes CDR1 SGHRS and CDR2 YFSETQ. Deletions cut 0 bases from V and 4 bases from J, with 13 bases between. CDR3 sequence (DNA): TGCGCCAGCAGCTTGGCGAAAAGGGGTATCACCGGGGAGCTGTTTTTT. Translation: CASSLAKRGITGELFF.

The chain has TRBV6-5 and TRBJ1-2; possible D gene TRBD1, 5 bases. V was shortened by 6 bases and J by 1 base, with 9 bases between the two germline ends. The CDR3 has 13 amino acids. Germline CDR1 reads MNHEY; CDR2 reads SVGAGI. CDR3 nucleotide sequence: TGTGCCAGCAGCCGACAGTTTAACTATGGCTACACCTTC. It translates to CASSRQFNYGYTF.

This clone was recorded once. CDR3 sequence: CASSPPEGVSTDTQYF. CDR3 DNA: TGTGCCAGCAGCCCCCCAGAGGGGGTGAGCACAGATACGCAGTATTTT. The V gene is TRBV9, the J gene TRBJ2-3; possible D gene TRBD1, 6 bases. The CDR3 is 16 amino acids. CDR1 and CDR2 (germline): SGDLS, YYNGEE. V lost 4 bases, J lost 0 bases, and 15 bases lay in between.